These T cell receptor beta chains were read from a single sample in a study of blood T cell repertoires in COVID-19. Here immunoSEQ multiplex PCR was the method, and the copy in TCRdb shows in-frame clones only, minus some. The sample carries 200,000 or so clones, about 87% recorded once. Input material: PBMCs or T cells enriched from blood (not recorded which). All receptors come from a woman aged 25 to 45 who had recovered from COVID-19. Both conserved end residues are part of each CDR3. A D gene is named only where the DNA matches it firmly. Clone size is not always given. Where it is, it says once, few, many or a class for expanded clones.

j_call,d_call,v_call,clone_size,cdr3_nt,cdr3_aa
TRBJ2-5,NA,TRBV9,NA,TGTGCCACCTCCCGGGAGCTCCAAGAGACCCAGTACTTC,CATSRELQETQYF
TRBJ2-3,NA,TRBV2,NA,TGTGCCAGCAGTGACGGGGGACCCGCCCACGATACGCAGTATTTT,CASSDGGPAHDTQYF
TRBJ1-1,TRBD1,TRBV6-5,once,TGTGCCAGCAGTATATCCGGGACAGGGTCGATGGGAGCTTTCTTT,CASSISGTGSMGAFF
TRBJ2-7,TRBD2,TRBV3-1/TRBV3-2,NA,TGTGCCAGCAGCCACAGACTAGCGGGGACCTACGAGCAGTACTTC,CASSHRLAGTYEQYF
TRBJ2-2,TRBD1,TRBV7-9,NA,TGTGCCAGCAGCTCACAGGGGTGGACCGGGGAGCTGTTTTTT,CASSSQGWTGELFF
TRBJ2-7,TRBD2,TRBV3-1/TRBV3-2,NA,TGTGCCAGCAGCCCCGGGACTAGCCGTAGCTCCTACGAGCAGTACTTC,CASSPGTSRSSYEQYF
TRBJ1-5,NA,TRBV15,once,TGTGCCACCAGCAGAGCAAACTTAAATCAGCCCCAGCATTTT,CATSRANLNQPQHF
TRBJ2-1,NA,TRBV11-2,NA,TGTGCCAGCAGCCTCAACCCCCTAGCGCACAATGAGCAGTTCTTC,CASSLNPLAHNEQFF
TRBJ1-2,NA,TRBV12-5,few,TGTGCTAGTGGTTTGAGTGTAGAAGGGAAGGGGAATGGCTACACCTTC,CASGLSVEGKGNGYTF
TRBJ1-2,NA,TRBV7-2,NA,TGTGCCAGCAGCTTAGGGGCCCGGCAGGGGACCTATGGCTACACCTTC,CASSLGARQGTYGYTF
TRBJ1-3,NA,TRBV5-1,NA,TGCGCCAGCAGCTTGGGAGAATCTGGAAACACCATATATTTT,CASSLGESGNTIYF
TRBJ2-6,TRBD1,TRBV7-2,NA,TGTGCCAGCAGCTCAACCGGGACAGGGAGCCCCTCTGGGGCCAACGTCCTGACTTTC,CASSSTGTGSPSGANVLTF
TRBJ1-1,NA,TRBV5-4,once,TGTGCCAGCAGCTTGGACGGGTCGATCACTGAAGCTTTCTTT,CASSLDGSITEAFF
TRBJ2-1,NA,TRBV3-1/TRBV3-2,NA,TGTGCCAGCAGCCAAGAGGCTTCCTTCTATGAGCAGTTCTTC,CASSQEASFYEQFF
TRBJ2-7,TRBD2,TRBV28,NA,TGTGCCAGCACCCCAGCGGGGCGATCCTACGAGCAGTACTTC,CASTPAGRSYEQYF
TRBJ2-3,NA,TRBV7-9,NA,TGTGCCAGCAGCTTGGCTCTTGGACACAGCACAGATACGCAGTATTTT,CASSLALGHSTDTQYF
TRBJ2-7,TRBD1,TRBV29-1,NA,TGCAGCGTTGAAGGCCCGGGACAGGGATCCTACGAGCAGTACTTC,CSVEGPGQGSYEQYF
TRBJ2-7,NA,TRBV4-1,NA,TGCGCCAGCAGCCAAGATAATGGAGGGGCCGCCTACGAGCAGTACTTC,CASSQDNGGAAYEQYF
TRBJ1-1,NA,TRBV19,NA,TGTGCCAGCCTAGACAGAGCTGAGCGTGAAGCTTTCTTT,CASLDRAEREAFF
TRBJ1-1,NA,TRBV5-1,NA,TGCGCCAGCAGCCTCCAGGGGATGTCAGGCACTGAAGCTTTCTTT,CASSLQGMSGTEAFF
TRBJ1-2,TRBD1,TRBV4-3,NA,TGCGCCAGCAGTGGACAGGGAAGGACCCCCTATGGCTACACCTTC,CASSGQGRTPYGYTF
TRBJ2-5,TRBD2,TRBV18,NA,TGTGCCAGCTCCCCGGGACTAGCGGTTCAAGAGACCCAGTACTTC,CASSPGLAVQETQYF
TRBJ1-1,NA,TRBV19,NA,TGTGCCAGTAGTATTGGAGGGGCTACTGAAGCTTTCTTT,CASSIGGATEAFF
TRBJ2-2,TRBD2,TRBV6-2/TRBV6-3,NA,TGTGCCAGCAGTTACGGGACTAGCGGGGTGAACACCGGGGAGCTGTTTTTT,CASSYGTSGVNTGELFF